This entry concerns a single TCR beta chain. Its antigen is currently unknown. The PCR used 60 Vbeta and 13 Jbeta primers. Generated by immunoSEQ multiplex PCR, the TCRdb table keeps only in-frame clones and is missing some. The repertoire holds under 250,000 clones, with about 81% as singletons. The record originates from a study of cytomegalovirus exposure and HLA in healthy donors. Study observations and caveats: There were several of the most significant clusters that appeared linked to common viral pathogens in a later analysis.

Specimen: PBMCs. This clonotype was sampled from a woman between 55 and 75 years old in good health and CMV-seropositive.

CDR3 in DNA: TGTTGCAGGTCGCGTGGAGGGAACACCGGGGAGCTGTTTTTT. Its protein is CCRSRGGNTGELFF. The V and J genes are TRBV7-9 and TRBJ2-2; D perhaps matches TRBD2 (5 bases). The germline V gene encodes CDR1 SEHNR and CDR2 FQNEAQ (reference sequence). The CDR3 extends over 14 amino acids.